This T cell receptor beta chain was recovered during a study of graft-versus-host responses after intestinal transplantation (dated by TCRdb to the early 2020s). Notes on the research overall: Multivisceral, liver-intestinal, or isolated intestinal transplants were received by the recipients. Every recipient was given anti-thymocyte globulin induction, followed by around three years of maintenance tacrolimus and steroids. After intestinal transplantation, graft-versus-host and host-versus-graft alloreactive T cell clones were followed in the graft, circulation and bone marrow using bulk TCR-beta CDR3 sequencing. To identify alloreactive clones, pre-transplant mixed lymphocyte reaction products were sequenced and compared with unstimulated pre-transplant donor and recipient T cells. The cohort enrolled 24 intestinal transplant recipients, one of whom was a retransplant, and a few patients without pretransplant specimens were excluded. Donor T cell macrochimerism was defined as a peak of at least 4% donor T cells among recipient peripheral blood mononuclear cells. Samples from three later patients were sequenced in-house on an Illumina MiSeq with MiXCR processing rather than by the commercial service. General findings and caveats noted by the study authors: Early after transplant, peak levels of circulating GvH clones were associated with declines in HvG clones. GvH clones turned up in recipient bone marrow, with some appearing earlier in ileal mucosa or blood, a pattern consistent with an intestinal mucosal origin. The conclusions were limited by the relatively low number and heterogeneity of the intestinal transplant patients. In patients with donor T cell macrochimerism, the allografts had high GvH to HvG T cell clonal ratios.

Reading the germline V gene gives CDR1 MNHEY and CDR2 SVGAGI. The CDR3 covers 12 residues, taking in both the cysteine and the phenylalanine. Just the 36-base CDR3 DNA is kept, in frame starting at base 1. V and J lose 5 bases and 6 bases, and a span of 8 bases separates them. The library was prepared using the immunoSEQ multiplex PCR assay. For most patients, genomic DNA was isolated with the Qiagen DNeasy Blood and Tissue Kit and sent frozen to Adaptive Biotechnologies for TCR sequencing. For most patients, high-throughput TCR-beta CDR3 sequencing of genomic DNA was performed by Adaptive Biotechnologies. From the authors' description of their analysis: Adaptive's ImmunoSEQ software was the source of the TCR sequencing data for over 15 patients, while a few other patients were processed with MiXCR and VDJtools. To correct CD4 versus CD8 sorting errors, sequences present in both subsets at a frequency ratio below 5:1 were removed. CDR3 nucleotide sequences shared between donor and recipient were removed because their origin could not be assigned. To count as alloreactive, a clone needed at least 2-fold expansion over unstimulated cells and a minimum CFSE-low frequency of 0.002% (template counts) or 0.001% (read counts). Clones detected in sequenced pre-transplant spleen, lymph node, or MLR CFSE-low populations of the donor or recipient were defined as mappable. The cumulative frequency of alloreactive clones was calculated as a percentage of all sequences, weighted by copy number. Drawn from immuneACCESS, this table holds only the in-frame rearrangements with V and J called that TCRdb kept. Clones are partly lost; checked studies trace under half to an unresolved V gene and leave the rest unexplained. That table is the source of V, J and clone size, and D and trimming were worked out from the DNA. The sample table shows more than 85,000 clones, and 90% to 95% are seen once. Less than 0.55% of the sample is taken by the ten largest.

The time point label, as the study defines it: cells obtained before transplantation from donor or recipient. CD3+CD4+ and CD3+CD8+ populations were FACS-sorted from unstimulated pre-transplant donor and recipient cells taken from spleen or lymph nodes. The table lists this clone with a count of one. The antigen this receptor binds is unknown. Base qualities are not at hand, and no much larger clone is one base apart. This TCR was sampled from a human donor who received an intestinal transplant. The sequenced sample was unstimulated CD8+ T cells sorted from spleen or lymph node cells, obtained before intestinal transplant. The rearrangement joined TRBV6-5 to TRBJ1-3, and possibly TRBD1, on 5 matching bases. DNA sequence: TGTGCCAGCAGTCGGGACCAAAACACCATATATTTT. Its product reads: CASSRDQNTIYF.